These 7 T cell receptor beta chains were all obtained from the same sample, sequenced in a study of blood T cell repertoires in COVID-19. TCRdb keeps only in-frame clones here, not all; method: immunoSEQ multiplex PCR. The data show a few hundred thousand clones, more than 75% seen once. Source material: PBMCs or T cells enriched from blood (not recorded which). These receptors all come from a woman aged 18-29 years who had recovered from COVID-19.

The chain has TRBV2 and TRBJ2-3, with 7 bases matching TRBD2. This CDR3 is 15 amino acids long. Germline lookup yields CDR1 SNHLY and CDR2 FYNNEI. V shed 6 bases, J shed 2 bases, and the junction held 8 bases outside the gene matches. DNA for the CDR3: TGTGCCAGCAGCGCCGGGACTAAGGTCACAGATACGCAGTATTTT. It codes for CASSAGTKVTDTQYF.

The chain is built from TRBV6-5 and TRBJ2-3; a possible D gene is TRBD2 (6 bases). V was pared by 6 bases and J by 7 bases, with 11 bases between. The CDR3 runs to 12 residues. CDR1 and CDR2 from the germline V gene are MNHEY and SVGAGI. The CDR3 spells CASSPEGNTQYF. For the CDR3, the DNA is TGTGCCAGCAGCCCGGAGGGAAATACGCAGTATTTT.

This chain joins TRBV7-2 and TRBJ1-5; 9 bases are a match to TRBD1. The CDR3 length is 14 residues. V lost 2 bases and J lost 5; bases outside the gene matches: 1. The germline CDR1 and CDR2 sequences are SGHTA and FQGNSA. The CDR3, as DNA: TGTGCCAGCAGCTTACGACAGGGGGATCAGCCCCAGCATTTT. Amino acids: CASSLRQGDQPQHF.

This chain uses TRBV6-2 or TRBV6-3 with TRBJ1-5; tentative D call: TRBD1 (6 bases). Per germline, CDR1 MNHEY and CDR2 SVGEGT. Trimming removed 5 bases at V and 6 bases at J, with 14 bases between. This CDR3 spans 14 amino acids. CDR3 nucleotide sequence: TGTGCCAGCAGTGCCAACAGGGAGCGTCAGCCCCAGCATTTT. Amino acids: CASSANRERQPQHF.

The V and J genes are TRBV6-5 and TRBJ1-1, with D perhaps matching TRBD1 (6 bases). Per germline, CDR1 MNHEY and CDR2 SVGAGI. V dropped 5 bases and J dropped 1 base, with 11 bases sitting between them. This CDR3 contains 14 residues. DNA for the CDR3: TGTGCCAGCAGTATCCAGGGGCAGAACACTGAAGCTTTCTTT. Protein: CASSIQGQNTEAFF.

This chain uses TRBV6-2 or TRBV6-3 with TRBJ2-7; D might be TRBD1 (6 bases). The V end was cut by 2 bases, the J end by 3 bases, with 17 bases between. The CDR3 has 16 amino acids. Germline loops: CDR1 MNHEY, CDR2 SVGEGT. The CDR3 DNA sequence: TGTGCCAGCAGTTACCTGGCCAGGGGTGTTGGCTACGAGCAGTACTTC. It codes for CASSYLARGVGYEQYF.

This chain connects TRBV6-5 to TRBJ2-7, with TRBD2 identical over 7 bases. CDR3 length: 14 residues. Germline V CDR1 and CDR2: MNHEY, SVGAGI. Trimming at V came to 8 bases and at J to 2 bases, leaving 9 bases not matched to a gene. This CDR3 reads CASWGGSAPYEQYF. DNA for the CDR3: TGTGCCAGCTGGGGGGGGAGTGCTCCCTACGAGCAGTACTTC.